This T cell receptor beta chain was documented in a study of blood T cell repertoires in COVID-19. The CDR3 totals 12 residues. The V and J ends lost 3 bases and 2 bases respectively, with 4 bases between them. Germline V gives CDR1 LNHNV, CDR2 YYDKDF (reference sequence). The count of this clone is one. Produced via immunoSEQ multiplex PCR; TCRdb's table is partial and in-frame only. The table shows about 170,000 clones, with approximately 80% occurring only once. This sequence was found in a man in his fifties or sixties who had recovered from COVID-19. The sample comprised PBMCs or T cells enriched from blood (not recorded which). The J gene is TRBJ1-2, the V gene TRBV15; D not resolved. CDR3 DNA sequence: TGTGCCACCAGCAGTGGCAACTATGGCTACACCTTC. This gives the protein CATSSGNYGYTF.